This T cell receptor beta chain originates from a study of technical replicates of blood from several donors (dated by TCRdb to about 2017). This clone was found once. This clone's antigen is unknown. Base qualities are not at hand, and no much larger clone is one base apart. The germline V gene provides CDR1 MRHNA and CDR2 SNTAGT. V trim: 2 bases; J trim: 10 bases; unmatched bases: 8. Taken from cysteine to phenylalanine, the CDR3 has 17 residues. Here the CDR3 DNA is all that survives: 51 bases in frame from base 1. Library method: the immunoSEQ multiplex PCR assay. TCRdb provides this immuneACCESS table in a form limited to in-frame rearrangements. Some clones are lacking; in checked studies, under half of them reflect an unresolved V gene, and why the rest are absent is not known. Across this sample there are tens of thousands of clones, with around 94% seen only once. Of the sample, approximately 0.26% falls within the top ten clones.

The chain couples TRBV6-4 to TRBJ2-1, with 16 bases aligning to TRBD2. This TCR came from a human donor in good health. Sequenced material: T cells isolated from PBMCs. The bases are TGTGCCAGCAGTGACCCGGGACTAGCGGGGGGGCCGAAGGAGCAGTTCTTC. This codes for CASSDPGLAGGPKEQFF.